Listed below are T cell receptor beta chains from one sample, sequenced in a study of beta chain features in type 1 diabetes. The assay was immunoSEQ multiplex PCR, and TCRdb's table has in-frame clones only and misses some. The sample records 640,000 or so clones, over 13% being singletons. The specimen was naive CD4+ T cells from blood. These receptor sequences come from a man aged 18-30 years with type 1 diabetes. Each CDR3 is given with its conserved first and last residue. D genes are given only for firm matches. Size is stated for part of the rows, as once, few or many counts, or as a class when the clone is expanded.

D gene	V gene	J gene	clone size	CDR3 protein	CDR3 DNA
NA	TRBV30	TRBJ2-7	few	CAWSVPTRSYEQYF	TGTGCCTGGAGTGTCCCGACCAGGTCCTACGAGCAGTACTTC
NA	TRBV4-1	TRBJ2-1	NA	CASSQGVGSSYNEQFF	TGCGCCAGCAGCCAAGGAGTGGGGAGCTCCTACAATGAGCAGTTCTTC
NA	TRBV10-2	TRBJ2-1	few	CASRGQGGADNEQFF	TGCGCCAGCCGCGGACAGGGAGGGGCTGACAATGAGCAGTTCTTC
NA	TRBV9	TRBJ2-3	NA	CASKDGTDTQYF	TGTGCCAGCAAGGATGGGACAGATACGCAGTATTTT
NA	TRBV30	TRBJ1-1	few	CAWSVRGGTEAFF	TGTGCCTGGAGTGTACGAGGAGGCACTGAAGCTTTCTTT
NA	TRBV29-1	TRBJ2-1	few	CSGAKWGAENEQFF	TGCAGCGGGGCTAAATGGGGGGCCGAAAATGAGCAGTTCTTC
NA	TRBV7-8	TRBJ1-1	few	CASSLAKNTEAFF	TGTGCCAGCAGCTTAGCGAAAAACACTGAAGCTTTCTTT
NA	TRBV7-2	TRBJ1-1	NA	CASSLLGTANTEAFF	TGTGCCAGCAGCTTGCTCGGGACGGCGAACACTGAAGCTTTCTTT
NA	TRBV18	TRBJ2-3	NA	CASSPPGRGADTQYF	TGTGCCAGCTCACCACCAGGACGAGGTGCAGATACGCAGTATTTT
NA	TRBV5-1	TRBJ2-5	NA	CASSLIGSQETQYF	TGCGCCAGCAGCTTGATCGGCAGCCAAGAGACCCAGTACTTC
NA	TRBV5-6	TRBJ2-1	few	CASTPGPPGSEQFF	TGTGCCAGCACACCGGGGCCCCCGGGAAGTGAGCAGTTCTTC
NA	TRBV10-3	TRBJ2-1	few	CAISESTGSNEQFF	TGTGCCATCAGTGAGTCAACGGGATCCAATGAGCAGTTCTTC
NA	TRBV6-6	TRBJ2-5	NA	CASSYRKGHGETQYF	TGTGCCAGCAGTTACAGAAAGGGACACGGGGAGACCCAGTACTTC
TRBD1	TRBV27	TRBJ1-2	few	CASRYGQGDGYTF	TGTGCCAGCAGATACGGACAGGGGGATGGCTACACCTTC
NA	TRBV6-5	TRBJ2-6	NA	CASSYTGSSGANVLTF	TGTGCCAGCAGTTATACAGGGAGCTCTGGGGCCAACGTCCTGACTTTC
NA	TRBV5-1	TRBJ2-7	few	CASSLDLYEQYF	TGCGCCAGCAGCTTGGACCTCTACGAGCAGTACTTC
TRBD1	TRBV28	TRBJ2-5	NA	CASYPGTGETQYF	TGTGCCAGCTACCCGGGGACAGGCGAGACCCAGTACTTC
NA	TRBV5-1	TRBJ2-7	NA	CASSLVVSGSYEQYF	TGCGCCAGCAGCTTGGTTGTTAGCGGCTCCTACGAGCAGTACTTC
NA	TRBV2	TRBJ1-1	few	CASVTVNTEAFF	TGTGCCAGCGTCACAGTGAACACTGAAGCTTTCTTT
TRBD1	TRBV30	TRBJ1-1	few	CAWRSRDRRTGGAFF	TGTGCCTGGAGGTCCCGGGACAGACGCACCGGGGGGGCTTTCTTT
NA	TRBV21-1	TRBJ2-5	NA	CASLAGGPGETQYF	TGTGCCAGCCTAGCGGGAGGGCCCGGGGAGACCCAGTACTTC
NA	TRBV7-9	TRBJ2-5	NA	CASSPRPTQETQYF	TGTGCCAGCAGCCCCCGGCCGACCCAAGAGACCCAGTACTTC
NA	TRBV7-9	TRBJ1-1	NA	CASSFAGPVNTEAFF	TGTGCCAGCAGCTTTGCAGGCCCTGTGAACACTGAAGCTTTCTTT
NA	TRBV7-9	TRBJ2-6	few	CASLGKYGSGANVLTF	TGTGCCAGCTTGGGCAAATACGGCTCTGGGGCCAACGTCCTGACTTTC
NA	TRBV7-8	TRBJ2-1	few	CASSLAGKEFF	TGTGCCAGCAGCTTAGCGGGGAAGGAGTTCTTC
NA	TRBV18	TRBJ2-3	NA	CASSPQTSTDTQYF	TGTGCCAGCTCACCACAGACTAGCACAGATACGCAGTATTTT
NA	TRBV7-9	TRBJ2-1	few	CASSWSGQEQFF	TGTGCCAGCAGCTGGAGCGGTCAGGAGCAGTTCTTC
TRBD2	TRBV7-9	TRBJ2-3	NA	CASSITEGLAGIDTQYF	TGTGCCAGCAGCATTACTGAGGGACTAGCGGGGATCGATACGCAGTATTTT
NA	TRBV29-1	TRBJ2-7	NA	CSVGLGRGSYEQYF	TGCAGCGTTGGTCTAGGAAGGGGGTCCTACGAGCAGTACTTC
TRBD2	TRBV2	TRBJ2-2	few	CASGTSGTYTGELFF	TGTGCCAGCGGGACTAGCGGTACTTACACCGGGGAGCTGTTTTTT
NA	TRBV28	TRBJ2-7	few	CASSQPATPREQYF	TGTGCCAGCAGTCAACCGGCCACCCCACGGGAGCAGTACTTC
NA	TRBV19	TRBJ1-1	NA	CASSIEWDTEAFF	TGTGCCAGTAGTATCGAGTGGGACACTGAAGCTTTCTTT
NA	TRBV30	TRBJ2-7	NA	CAWSVLNIYYEQYF	TGTGCCTGGAGTGTACTCAACATTTACTACGAGCAGTACTTC
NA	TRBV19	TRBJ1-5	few	CASSHSNQPQHF	TGTGCCAGTAGCCATAGCAATCAGCCCCAGCATTTT
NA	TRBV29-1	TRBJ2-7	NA	CSGLGRLSYEQYF	TGCAGCGGGCTTGGACGGCTCTCCTACGAGCAGTACTTC
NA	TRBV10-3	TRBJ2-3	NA	CAIKADFGDTQYF	TGTGCCATCAAGGCGGACTTCGGAGATACGCAGTATTTT
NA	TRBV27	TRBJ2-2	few	CASGFDGELFF	TGTGCCAGTGGTTTTGACGGGGAGCTGTTTTTT
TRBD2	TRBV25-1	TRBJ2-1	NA	CASSEYFGGRENEQFF	TGTGCCAGCAGTGAATATTTTGGCGGGAGGGAGAATGAGCAGTTCTTC
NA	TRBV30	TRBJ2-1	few	CAIYRDHEQFF	TGTGCCATTTACAGGGACCATGAGCAGTTCTTC
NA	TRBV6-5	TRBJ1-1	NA	CASSRPRTDHTEAFF	TGTGCCAGCAGTCGACCCCGGACGGATCACACTGAAGCTTTCTTT
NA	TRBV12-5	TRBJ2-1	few	CASGLRSGGDNEQFF	TGTGCTAGTGGTTTGCGTAGCGGAGGCGACAATGAGCAGTTCTTC
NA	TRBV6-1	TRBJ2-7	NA	CASSEYSDSSSYEQYF	TGTGCCAGCAGTGAATACTCAGACTCCTCCTCCTACGAGCAGTACTTC
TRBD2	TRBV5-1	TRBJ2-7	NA	CASSLSGTSYEQYF	TGCGCCAGCAGCTTAAGCGGGACTTCCTACGAGCAGTACTTC
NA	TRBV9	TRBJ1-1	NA	CASSVADSYTEAFF	TGTGCCAGCAGCGTAGCGGACAGTTACACTGAAGCTTTCTTT
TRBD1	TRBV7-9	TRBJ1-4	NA	CASSFAGTASEKLFF	TGTGCCAGCAGCTTTGCCGGGACAGCGAGTGAAAAACTGTTTTTT
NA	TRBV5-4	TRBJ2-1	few	CASTPRITNEQFF	TGTGCCAGCACCCCGAGGATAACCAATGAGCAGTTCTTC
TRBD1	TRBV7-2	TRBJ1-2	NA	CASRQVAGGYGYTF	TGTGCCAGCAGGCAAGTGGCAGGGGGCTATGGCTACACCTTC
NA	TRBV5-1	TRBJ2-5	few	CASSLVAGALQETQYF	TGCGCCAGCAGCTTGGTTGCAGGGGCGCTTCAAGAGACCCAGTACTTC
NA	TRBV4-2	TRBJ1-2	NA	CASSQDPEGSYGYTF	TGTGCCAGCAGCCAAGATCCCGAGGGAAGCTATGGCTACACCTTC
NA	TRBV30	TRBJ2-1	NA	CAWSVSKGNEQFF	TGTGCCTGGAGTGTTTCGAAGGGCAATGAGCAGTTCTTC
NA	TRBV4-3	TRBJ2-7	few	CASSQLHQGNEQYF	TGCGCCAGCAGCCAGTTACATCAGGGAAACGAGCAGTACTTC
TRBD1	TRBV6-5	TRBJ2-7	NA	CASSYSTGSGFYEQYF	TGTGCCAGCAGTTACTCGACAGGGTCAGGGTTCTACGAGCAATACTTC
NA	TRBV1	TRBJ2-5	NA	CTSSPSWVGRREETQYF	TGCACCAGCAGCCCGTCTTGGGTGGGGCGACGTGAGGAGACCCAGTACTTC
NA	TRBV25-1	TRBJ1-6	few	CASNDIGAWNSPLHF	TGTGCCAGCAACGACATAGGGGCCTGGAATTCACCCCTCCACTTT
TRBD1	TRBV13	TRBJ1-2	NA	CASSSPGQGNGYTF	TGTGCCAGCAGCTCACCTGGACAGGGGAATGGCTACACCTTC